The rows below give T cell receptor beta chains drawn from one sample of a study of cytomegalovirus exposure and HLA in healthy donors. Produced via immunoSEQ multiplex PCR; TCRdb's table is partial and in-frame only. Counted here are under 150,000 clones, more than 60% occurring once; the ten biggest clones make up approximately 10%. The sample consisted of PBMCs. Receptor source: a woman in her forties or fifties in good health and CMV-seropositive. Both conserved end residues are part of each CDR3. Fields, in order: V gene, clone size, J gene, D gene, CDR3 DNA, CDR3 protein. D genes are given only for firm matches. Size is stated for part of the rows, as once, few or many counts, or as a class when the clone is expanded.

TRBV9	.	TRBJ2-3	.	TGTGCCAGCAATAGACTTTGGGGGGCAGATACGCAGTATTTT	CASNRLWGADTQYF
TRBV28	.	TRBJ2-3	TRBD2	TGTGCCAGCAGGTCTTCCGGGGGGTTCACAGATACGCAGTATTTT	CASRSSGGFTDTQYF
TRBV6-5	.	TRBJ2-1	TRBD1	TGTGCCAGCAGCGCGACAGGGGGCTCCTACAATGAGCAGTTCTTC	CASSATGGSYNEQFF
TRBV28	.	TRBJ1-6	.	TGTGCCAGCAGTCCCGGTAACAGGGATAGAGGGACCCTCCACTTT	CASSPGNRDRGTLHF
TRBV5-5	.	TRBJ1-1	.	TGTGCCAGCAGCCTGGAGGGAGGGACTGAAGCTTTCTTT	CASSLEGGTEAFF
TRBV29-1	.	TRBJ2-2	.	TGCAGCGTGGGCAGGTCGAACACCGGGGAGCTGTTTTTT	CSVGRSNTGELFF
TRBV5-1	few	TRBJ2-2	TRBD1	TGCGCCAGCAGCTCGTCAGGGGGCAACACCGGGGAGCTGTTTTTT	CASSSSGGNTGELFF
TRBV5-1	.	TRBJ2-3	.	TGCGCCAGCAGCTGGGGGGAACGGCTTCCAGATACGCAGTATTTT	CASSWGERLPDTQYF
TRBV19	.	TRBJ1-2	.	TGTGCCAGTAGTACGCCTGGGGGCTCTAACTATGGCTACACCTTC	CASSTPGGSNYGYTF
TRBV5-8	.	TRBJ1-2	TRBD1	TGTGCCAGCAGCTTGGGACAGGGTTTTAACTATGGCTACACCTTC	CASSLGQGFNYGYTF
TRBV12-5	.	TRBJ2-3	TRBD2	TGTGCTAGTGCCCCCCGGGCTAGCGGGGCTTACGTAACAGATACGCAGTATTTT	CASAPRASGAYVTDTQYF
TRBV6-6	.	TRBJ1-1	TRBD1	TGTGCCAGCAGTTACGACAGGGACACTGAAGCTTTCTTT	CASSYDRDTEAFF
TRBV6-5	.	TRBJ2-7	TRBD1	TGTGCCAGCAGTTACTCCAACAGGGGTTCCCTCGAGCAGTACTTC	CASSYSNRGSLEQYF
TRBV28	.	TRBJ1-2	TRBD1	TGTGCCAGCAGTCCACAGGGGGAAGAAGCTAACTATGGCTACACCTTC	CASSPQGEEANYGYTF
TRBV7-9	.	TRBJ1-6	.	TGTGCCAGCAGCGTGACGGGGGATTCACCCCTCCACTTT	CASSVTGDSPLHF
TRBV27	.	TRBJ2-1	TRBD2	TGTGCCAGCAGTTTAACCGGGGGGGGATACAATGAGCAGTTCTTC	CASSLTGGGYNEQFF
TRBV28	.	TRBJ1-2	TRBD1	TGTGCCAGCAGACAACAGGGGGCGCTTTCTGGCTACACCTTC	CASRQQGALSGYTF
TRBV6-5	.	TRBJ1-2	TRBD1	TGTGCCAGCAGTTACTCTTGGGACAGCCCTAACTATGGCTACACCTTC	CASSYSWDSPNYGYTF
TRBV27	few	TRBJ1-1	.	TGTGCCAGCAGTTCGGGACACAGGAACACTGAAGCTTTCTTT	CASSSGHRNTEAFF
TRBV6-1	.	TRBJ1-6	TRBD1	TGTGCCAGCAGGATGACAGGGGATTCACCCCTCCACTTT	CASRMTGDSPLHF
TRBV19	.	TRBJ2-7	.	TGTGCCAGTAGTATAGATCGAGGCTACGAGCAGTACTTC	CASSIDRGYEQYF
TRBV5-1	.	TRBJ1-2	.	TGCGCCAGCAGCTTGTTTACGGAGCCAATCTATGGCTACACCTTC	CASSLFTEPIYGYTF
TRBV29-1	.	TRBJ1-4	TRBD1	TGCAGCGTTGGGACAGGGAGTGACGAAAAACTGTTTTTT	CSVGTGSDEKLFF
TRBV5-6	few	TRBJ1-5	.	TGTGCCAGCAGCTTGCGCGGGATCGGCAATCAGCCCCAGCATTTT	CASSLRGIGNQPQHF
TRBV5-1	once	TRBJ2-5	TRBD2	TGCGCCAGCAGCCCCCGAACCGGGGGGGCGGAAGAGACCCAGTACTTC	CASSPRTGGAEETQYF
TRBV18	few	TRBJ2-2	.	TGTGCCAGCTCACCAAGCGGCGGGGACACCGGGGAGCTGTTTTTT	CASSPSGGDTGELFF
TRBV5-1	once	TRBJ2-1	.	TGCGCCAGCAGCTTGGGGCAGGGCGTCAATGAGCAGTTCTTC	CASSLGQGVNEQFF
TRBV6-5	.	TRBJ1-1	.	TGTGCCAGCAGTACAGGGACGCGCGCTTTCTTT	CASSTGTRAFF
TRBV7-9	.	TRBJ2-3	TRBD2	TGTGCCAGCAGCTTGTACAGACTAGCGGCCGATACGCAGTATTTT	CASSLYRLAADTQYF
TRBV30	.	TRBJ1-3	.	TGTGCCTGGACCTCAGGGGCAGTAGAGGGAAACACCATATATTTT	CAWTSGAVEGNTIYF
TRBV7-8	.	TRBJ1-6	TRBD1	TGTGCCAGCAGCACCGGGACAGGATCTCTACCCCTCCACTTT	CASSTGTGSLPLHF
TRBV4-2	.	TRBJ2-3	TRBD2	TGTGCCAGCAGCCCGGACCCTAGCGGGGTTAGCACAGATACGCAGTATTTT	CASSPDPSGVSTDTQYF
TRBV10-3	.	TRBJ2-7	.	TGTGCCATCAGTGGCAGGGGCGAGCAGTACTTC	CAISGRGEQYF